The 18 T cell receptor beta chains in this list originate from one sample, sequenced in a study of response to subunit inactivated influenza vaccine. TCRdb ran MiXCR on the RT-PCR reads and lists one entry per CDR3 protein. This sample has about 700,000 distinct CDR3 sequences, with around 14% found just once. Sequenced material: PBMCs from blood, taken less than 15 days before vaccination. These receptors all come from a man in his fifties or sixties who received an inactivated influenza vaccine.

Only a few counts were recorded for this clonotype. J is TRBJ2-1 and V is TRBV6-2 or TRBV6-3, with TRBD2 identical over 8 bases. Trimming cost V 3 bases and J 8 bases; bases outside gene matches: 15. Looked up from germline, CDR1 is MNHEY and CDR2 is SVGEGT. The CDR3 has 17 amino acids. The DNA for the CDR3 is TGTGCCAGCAGTTATCCGACCCCGGGACTAGTTCGCGATGAGCAGTTCTTC. Translation: CASSYPTPGLVRDEQFF.

The chain is built from TRBV5-1 and TRBJ2-7, with 11 bases fitting TRBD2. Germline V gene data show CDR1 as SGHRS and CDR2 as YFSETQ. The CDR3 is 13 amino acids. The junction had 6 bases not matched to a gene; V was cut back by 0 bases and J by 13 bases. The chain's CDR3 is CASSLGSGTSGYF. The CDR3 nucleotides are TGCGCCAGCAGCTTGGGATCTGGGACTAGCGGTTACTTC. Looking up the rest from reference TRBV5-1 and TRBJ2-7 gives the full variable domain: KAGVTQTPRYLIKTRGQQVTLSCSPISGHRSVSWYQQTPGQGLQFLFEYFSETQRNKGNFPGRFSGRQFSNSRSEMNVSTLELGDSALYLCASSLGSGTSGYFGPGTRLTVT.

This clonotype was seen a few times. V usage is TRBV10-3 and J usage is TRBJ2-6; 7 bases are shared with TRBD1. The CDR3 is 15 residues long. V was pared by 6 bases and J by 1 base, with 3 bases of the junction left unmatched. CDR1 and CDR2 from the germline V gene are ENHRY and SYGVKD. The CDR3 loop reads CAIRGQSSGANVLTF. For the CDR3, the DNA is TGTGCCATCAGGGGACAGTCTTCTGGGGCCAACGTCCTGACTTTC.

This clonotype was picked up a small number of times. CDR3 in DNA: TGCAGCGTTGTAGGAGATACGCAGTATTTT. Amino acids: CSVVGDTQYF. This chain joins TRBV29-1 and TRBJ2-3; D unclear. The CDR3 runs 10 residues. Trimming removed 4 bases from V and 5 bases from J, with 4 bases in between. The germline CDR1 and CDR2 sequences are SQVTM and ANQGSEA.

This clonotype has only a few counts. The chain combines TRBV15 with TRBJ2-2; TRBD1 matches at 9 bases. Germline assignment: CDR1 LNHNV and CDR2 YYDKDF (reference sequence). V gave up 6 bases and J gave up 6 bases; unmatched junction bases: 8. The CDR3 runs 15 residues. DNA of the CDR3: TGTGCCACCAGAACCGGGACAGGGCTACCCGGGGAGCTGTTTTTT. Its protein is CATRTGTGLPGELFF. Supplemented by reference TRBV15 and TRBJ2-2, the full variable domain reads DAMVIQNPRYQVTQFGKPVTLSCSQTLNHNVMYWYQQKSSQAPKLLFHYYDKDFNNEADTPDNFQSRRPNTSFCFLDIRSPGLGDTAMYLCATRTGTGLPGELFFGEGSRLTVL.

The chain couples TRBV4-1 to TRBJ2-5; perhaps TRBD1 as D (5 bases). Germline V gene lookup returns CDR1 MGHRA and CDR2 YSYEKL. Trimming pared 3 bases from V and 5 bases from J, leaving 16 bases between. The CDR3 covers 15 residues. This CDR3 reads CASSHGAGRLETQYF. CDR3 nucleotide sequence: TGCGCCAGCAGCCATGGCGCAGGGCGGTTGGAGACCCAGTACTTC.

The V gene is TRBV10-3, the J gene TRBJ2-1; weak D call: TRBD2 (6 bases). CDR1 and CDR2 from the germline V gene are ENHRY and SYGVKD. Between the trimmed V and J ends, which lost 2 bases and 6 bases, there was a span of 11 bases. This CDR3 contains 14 residues. CDR3 nucleotide sequence: TGTGCCATCAGTGAGGGGCGGGAACTCAATGAGCAGTTCTTC. Translated, it gives CAISEGRELNEQFF.

This clonotype was seen more than once but under ten times. The V call is TRBV6-2 or TRBV6-3, the J call TRBJ2-4, with D tentatively TRBD2 (5 bases). V was cut by 5 bases and J by 6 bases, with 11 bases left in between. Looked up from germline, CDR1 is MNHEY and CDR2 is SVGEGT. This CDR3 has 13 residues. The CDR3 loop reads CASSTAVGNIQYF. The CDR3 bases are TGTGCCAGCAGTACAGCGGTGGGAAACATTCAGTACTTC.

This clonotype was seen only a few times. V and J are TRBV28 and TRBJ2-7, with unresolved D. The V end lost 8 bases, the J end lost 0 bases, and 11 bases lay between the germline ends. The length of the CDR3 is 13 residues. CDR1 is MDHEN, CDR2 SYDVKM, per germline. Here the CDR3 DNA reads TGTGCCAGCCACCGGGTTAGCTCCTACGAGCAGTACTTC. Amino acid sequence: CASHRVSSYEQYF.

This clonotype was detected ten times or more. This chain connects TRBV20-1 to TRBJ2-1; no clear D gene. Germline V gene lookup returns CDR1 DFQATT and CDR2 SNEGSKA (reference sequence). The CDR3 runs 15 residues. V lost 4 bases to trimming and J lost 0 bases, with 13 bases between them. The CDR3 loop is CSAIERRSSYNEQFF. CDR3 DNA sequence: TGCAGTGCTATAGAGCGACGGAGCTCCTACAATGAGCAGTTCTTC.

This chain links TRBV7-2 with TRBJ1-6; no clear D gene. The CDR3 spans 15 residues. Trimming cost V 0 bases and J 3 bases, with 6 bases left between them. Germline CDR1 reads SGHTA; CDR2 reads FQGNSA. Here the CDR3 reads CASSLAGNYNSPLHF. Written as DNA, the CDR3 is TGTGCCAGCAGCTTAGCCGGAAACTATAATTCACCCCTCCACTTT.

V and J are TRBV4-3 and TRBJ2-1; D gene unclear. Germline loops: CDR1 LGHNA, CDR2 YSLEER. This CDR3 spans 20 amino acids. V lost 4 bases and J 0 bases, leaving 25 bases between the germline ends. CDR3 residues: CASSLTLTLPRVSSYNEQFF. The CDR3 DNA follows: TGCGCCAGCAGCCTTACACTTACCCTCCCCCGGGTAAGCTCCTACAATGAGCAGTTCTTC.

The chain has TRBV7-9 and TRBJ2-2; D might be TRBD1 (5 bases). The V end was cut by 2 bases, the J end by 1 base, with 14 bases between. The CDR3 is 17 amino acids. Looked up from germline, CDR1 is SEHNR and CDR2 is FQNEAQ (reference sequence). CDR3 nucleotide sequence: TGTGCCAGCAGCTTATTTTTGGGGCAGCAGAACACCGGGGAGCTGTTTTTT. Residues: CASSLFLGQQNTGELFF. Drawing the rest from reference TRBV7-9 and TRBJ2-2, the complete variable domain is DTGVSQNPRHKITKRGQNVTFRCDPISEHNRLYWYRQTLGQGPEFLTYFQNEAQLEKSRLLSDRFSAERPKGSFSTLEIQRTEQGDSAMYLCASSLFLGQQNTGELFFGEGSRLTVL.

This clonotype was recorded at least ten times. At one end, the junction sequence differs from germline, possibly due to a read error. This rearrangement joins TRBV2 to TRBJ1-1, with TRBD1 matching 7 bases. In germline, CDR1 is SNHLY, CDR2 FYNNEI. The CDR3 is made up of 10 amino acids. The CDR3 nucleotides are TGTGCCAGCAGCGGGACAGCCGAGAATTTT. It specifies CASSGTAENF.

V is TRBV28 and J is TRBJ2-1; 9 nucleotides agree with TRBD2. CDR1 and CDR2 (germline): MDHEN, SYDVKM. V gave up 2 bases and J gave up 10 bases; unmatched junction bases: 9. This CDR3 region has 15 residues. This chain's CDR3 is CASSLMAGGALEQFF. The CDR3 bases are TGTGCCAGCAGTTTAATGGCGGGAGGGGCTTTGGAGCAGTTCTTC.

This chain connects TRBV20-1 to TRBJ2-5; no clear D. The CDR3 has 12 amino acids. Germline-derived CDR1 and CDR2 are DFQATT and SNEGSKA (reference sequence). The CDR3 coding sequence is TGCACCCCGAGTAAGGGTAGAGAGACCCAGTACTTC. It specifies CTPSKGRETQYF.

The CDR3 here is CASHRVEGLYFNEQFF. The CDR3 DNA follows: TGTGCCAGCCACAGGGTAGAAGGGCTATATTTTAATGAGCAGTTCTTC. The chain couples TRBV18 to TRBJ2-1; D may be TRBD1 (6 bases). The germline gives CDR1 KGHSH, CDR2 LQKENI. The CDR3 is 16 amino acids. Trimming left V 8 bases short and J 7 bases short, with 24 bases between.

The chain carries TRBV20-1 and TRBJ1-1; possible D gene TRBD1, 6 bases. Germline assignment: CDR1 DFQATT and CDR2 SNEGSKA (reference sequence). Trimming took 3 bases from V and 3 from J, leaving 11 bases between them. This CDR3 contains 13 residues. DNA of the CDR3: TGCAGTGCTAGCCAGGGGAGGTACACTGAAGCTTTCTTT. Its translation: CSASQGRYTEAFF.